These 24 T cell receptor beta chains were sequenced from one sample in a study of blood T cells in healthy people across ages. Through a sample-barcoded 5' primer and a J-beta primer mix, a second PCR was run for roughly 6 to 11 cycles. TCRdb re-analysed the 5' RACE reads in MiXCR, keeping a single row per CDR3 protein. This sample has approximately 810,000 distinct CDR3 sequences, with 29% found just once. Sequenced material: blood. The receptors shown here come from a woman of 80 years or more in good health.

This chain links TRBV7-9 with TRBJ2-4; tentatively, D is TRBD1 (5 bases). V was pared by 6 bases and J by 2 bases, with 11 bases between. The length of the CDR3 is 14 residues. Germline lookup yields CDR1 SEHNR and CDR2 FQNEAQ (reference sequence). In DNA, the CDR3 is TGTGCCAGCAGGGGCCAGGGAACCAAAAACATTCAGTACTTC. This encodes CASRGQGTKNIQYF.

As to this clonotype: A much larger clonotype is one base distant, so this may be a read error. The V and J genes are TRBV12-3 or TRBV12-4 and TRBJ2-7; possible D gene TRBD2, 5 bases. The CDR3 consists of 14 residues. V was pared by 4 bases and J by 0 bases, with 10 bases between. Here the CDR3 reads CASSCGLDSYEQYF. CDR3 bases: TGTGCCAGCAGTTGTGGACTGGACTCCTACGAGCAGTACTTC.

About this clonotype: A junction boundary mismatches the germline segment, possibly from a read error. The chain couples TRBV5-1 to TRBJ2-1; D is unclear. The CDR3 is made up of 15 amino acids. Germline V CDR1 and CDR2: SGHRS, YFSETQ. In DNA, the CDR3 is TGCACCAGCAGCTCCTCCCCTGGACCCTACAATGAGCAGTTCTTC. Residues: CTSSSSPGPYNEQFF.

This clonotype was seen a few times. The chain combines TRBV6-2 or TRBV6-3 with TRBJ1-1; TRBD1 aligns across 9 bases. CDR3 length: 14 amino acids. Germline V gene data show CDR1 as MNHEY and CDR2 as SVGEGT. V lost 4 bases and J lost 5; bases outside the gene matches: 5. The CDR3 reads CASSSDRGWTEAFF. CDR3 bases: TGTGCCAGCAGTTCGGACAGGGGTTGGACTGAAGCTTTCTTT.

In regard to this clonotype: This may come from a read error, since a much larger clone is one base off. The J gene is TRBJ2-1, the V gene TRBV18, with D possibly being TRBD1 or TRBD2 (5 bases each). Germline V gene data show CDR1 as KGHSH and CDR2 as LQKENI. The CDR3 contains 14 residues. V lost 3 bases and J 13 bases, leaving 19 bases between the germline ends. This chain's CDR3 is CASSPTGTAGTQFF. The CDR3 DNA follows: TGTGCCAGCTCACCTACCGGGACGGCCGGGACCCAGTTCTTC.

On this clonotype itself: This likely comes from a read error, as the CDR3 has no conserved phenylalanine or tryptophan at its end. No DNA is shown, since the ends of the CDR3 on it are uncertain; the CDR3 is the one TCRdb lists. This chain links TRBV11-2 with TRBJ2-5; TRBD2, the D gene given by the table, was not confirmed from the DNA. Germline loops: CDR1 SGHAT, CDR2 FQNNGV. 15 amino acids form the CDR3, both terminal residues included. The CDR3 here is CASSSARVSQETQYC.

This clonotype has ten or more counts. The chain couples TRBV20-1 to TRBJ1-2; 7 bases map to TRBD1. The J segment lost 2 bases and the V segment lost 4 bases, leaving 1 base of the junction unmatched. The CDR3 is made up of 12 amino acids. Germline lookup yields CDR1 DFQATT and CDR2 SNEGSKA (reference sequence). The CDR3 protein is CSATRGNYGYTF. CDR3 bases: TGCAGTGCTACCAGGGGGAACTATGGCTACACCTTC.

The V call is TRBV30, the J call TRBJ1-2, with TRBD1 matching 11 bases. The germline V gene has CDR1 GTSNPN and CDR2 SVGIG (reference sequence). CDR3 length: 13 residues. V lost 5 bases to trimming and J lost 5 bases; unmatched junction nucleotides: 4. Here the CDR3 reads CAWDRDRGYGYTF. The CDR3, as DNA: TGTGCCTGGGACCGGGACAGGGGGTATGGCTACACCTTC.

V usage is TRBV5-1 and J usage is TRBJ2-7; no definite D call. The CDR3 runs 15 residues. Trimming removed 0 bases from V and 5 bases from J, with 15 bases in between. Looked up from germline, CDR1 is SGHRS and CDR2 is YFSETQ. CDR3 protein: CASSLGKSRVDEQYF. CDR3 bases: TGCGCCAGCAGCTTGGGTAAGTCCAGAGTCGACGAGCAGTACTTC. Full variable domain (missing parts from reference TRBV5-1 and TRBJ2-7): KAGVTQTPRYLIKTRGQQVTLSCSPISGHRSVSWYQQTPGQGLQFLFEYFSETQRNKGNFPGRFSGRQFSNSRSEMNVSTLELGDSALYLCASSLGKSRVDEQYFGPGTRLTVT.

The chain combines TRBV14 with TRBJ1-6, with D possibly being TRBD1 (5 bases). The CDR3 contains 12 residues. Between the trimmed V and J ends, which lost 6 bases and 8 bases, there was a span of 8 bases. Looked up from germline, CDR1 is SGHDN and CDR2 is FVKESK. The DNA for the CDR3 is TGTGCCAGCAGATGGGGGGATTCACCCCTCCACTTT. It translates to CASRWGDSPLHF. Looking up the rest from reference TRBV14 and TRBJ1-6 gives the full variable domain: EAGVTQFPSHSVIEKGQTVTLRCDPISGHDNLYWYRRVMGKEIKFLLHFVKESKQDESGMPNNRFLAERTGGTYSTLKVQPAELEDSGVYFCASRWGDSPLHFGNGTRLTVT.

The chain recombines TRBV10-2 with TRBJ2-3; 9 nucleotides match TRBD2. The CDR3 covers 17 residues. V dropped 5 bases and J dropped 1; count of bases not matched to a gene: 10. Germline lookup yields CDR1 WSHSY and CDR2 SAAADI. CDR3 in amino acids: CASSSTRRTSGTDTQYF. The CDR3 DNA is TGCGCCAGCAGTTCAACAAGAAGGACTAGCGGCACAGATACGCAGTATTTT.

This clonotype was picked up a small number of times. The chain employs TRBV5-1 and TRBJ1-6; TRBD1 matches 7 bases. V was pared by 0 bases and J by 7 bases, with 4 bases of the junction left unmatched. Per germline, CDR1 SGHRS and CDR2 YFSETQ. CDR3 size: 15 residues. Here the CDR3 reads CASSLATGDNSPLHF. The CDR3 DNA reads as TGCGCCAGCAGCTTGGCAACAGGGGACAATTCACCCCTCCACTTT.

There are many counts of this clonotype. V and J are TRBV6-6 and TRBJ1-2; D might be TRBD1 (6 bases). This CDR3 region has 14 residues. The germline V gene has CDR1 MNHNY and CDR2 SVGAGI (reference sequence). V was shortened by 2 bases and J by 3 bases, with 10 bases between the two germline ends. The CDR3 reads CASSYIRTDYGYTF. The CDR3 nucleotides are TGTGCCAGCAGTTACATTCGGACAGACTATGGCTACACCTTC.

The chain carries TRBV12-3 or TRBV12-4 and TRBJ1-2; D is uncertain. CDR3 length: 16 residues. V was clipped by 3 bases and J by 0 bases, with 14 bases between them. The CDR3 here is CASSLAGAPANYGYTF. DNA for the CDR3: TGTGCCAGCAGTTTGGCAGGAGCGCCAGCTAACTATGGCTACACCTTC.

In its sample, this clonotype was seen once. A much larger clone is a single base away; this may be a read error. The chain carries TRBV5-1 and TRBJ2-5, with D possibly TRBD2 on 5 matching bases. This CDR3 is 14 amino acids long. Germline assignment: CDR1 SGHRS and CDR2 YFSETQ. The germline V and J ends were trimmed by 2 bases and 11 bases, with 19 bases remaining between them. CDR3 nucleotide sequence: TGCGCCAGCAGCTTCTTCGGGGTAGCGAGTGAGCAGTACTTC. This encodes CASSFFGVASEQYF.

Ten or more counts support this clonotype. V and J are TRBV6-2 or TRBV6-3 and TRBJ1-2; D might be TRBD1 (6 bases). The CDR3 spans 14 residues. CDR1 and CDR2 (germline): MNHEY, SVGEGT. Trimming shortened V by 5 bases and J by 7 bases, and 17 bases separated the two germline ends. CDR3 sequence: CASSELQGSGGYTF. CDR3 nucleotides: TGTGCCAGCAGTGAACTACAGGGCAGCGGTGGCTACACCTTC.

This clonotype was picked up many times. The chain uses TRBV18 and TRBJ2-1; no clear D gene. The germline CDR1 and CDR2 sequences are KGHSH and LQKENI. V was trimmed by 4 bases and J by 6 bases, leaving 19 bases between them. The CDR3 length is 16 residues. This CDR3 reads CASSLPARSSSNEQFF. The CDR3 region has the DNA TGTGCCAGCTCACTGCCGGCCAGGTCCTCCAGCAATGAGCAGTTCTTC.

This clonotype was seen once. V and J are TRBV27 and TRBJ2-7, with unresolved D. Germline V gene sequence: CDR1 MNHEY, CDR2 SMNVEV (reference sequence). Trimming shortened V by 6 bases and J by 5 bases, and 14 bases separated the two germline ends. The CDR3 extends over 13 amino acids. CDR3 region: CASSPGRANEQYF. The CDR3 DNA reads TGTGCCAGCAGCCCCGGCAGAGCCAACGAGCAGTACTTC.

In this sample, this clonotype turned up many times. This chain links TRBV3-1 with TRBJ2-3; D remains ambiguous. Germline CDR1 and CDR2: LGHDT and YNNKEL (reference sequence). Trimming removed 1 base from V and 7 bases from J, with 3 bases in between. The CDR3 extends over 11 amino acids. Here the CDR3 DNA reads TGTGCCAGCAGCCAAGTAAATACGCAGTATTTT. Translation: CASSQVNTQYF.

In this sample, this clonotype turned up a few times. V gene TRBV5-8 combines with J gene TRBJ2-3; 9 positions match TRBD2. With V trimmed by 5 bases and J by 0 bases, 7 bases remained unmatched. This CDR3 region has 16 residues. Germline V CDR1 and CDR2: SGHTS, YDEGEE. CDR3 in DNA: TGTGCCAGCAGATGGGGACTAGCCCTTAGCACAGATACGCAGTATTTT. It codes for CASRWGLALSTDTQYF. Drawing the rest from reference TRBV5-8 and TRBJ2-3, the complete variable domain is EAGVTQSPTHLIKTRGQQATLRCSPISGHTSVYWYQQALGLGLQFLLWYDEGEERNRGNFPPRFSGRQFPNYSSELNVNALELEDSALYLCASRWGLALSTDTQYFGPGTRLTVL.

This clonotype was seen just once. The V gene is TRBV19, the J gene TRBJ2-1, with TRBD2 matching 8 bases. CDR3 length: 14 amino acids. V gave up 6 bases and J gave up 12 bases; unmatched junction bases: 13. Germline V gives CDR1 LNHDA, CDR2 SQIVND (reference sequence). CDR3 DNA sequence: TGTGCCAGTAGGTCCACCGGGACTAGAGTCTCGCAGTTCTTC. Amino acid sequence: CASRSTGTRVSQFF.

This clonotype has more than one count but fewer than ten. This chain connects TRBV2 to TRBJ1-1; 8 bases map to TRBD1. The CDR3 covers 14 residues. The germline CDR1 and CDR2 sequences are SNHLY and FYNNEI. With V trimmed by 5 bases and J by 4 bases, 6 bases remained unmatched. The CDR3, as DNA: TGTGCCAGCAGTCTTCAGGGGGCATTCACTGAAGCTTTCTTT. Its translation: CASSLQGAFTEAFF.

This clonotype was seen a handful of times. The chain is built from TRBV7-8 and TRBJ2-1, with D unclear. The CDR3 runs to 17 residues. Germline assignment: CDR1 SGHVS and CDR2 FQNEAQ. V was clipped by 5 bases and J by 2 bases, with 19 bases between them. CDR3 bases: TGTGCCAGCAGCCGAGGCAGGCCGCCTTTCACCTACAATGAGCAGTTCTTC. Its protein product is CASSRGRPPFTYNEQFF.

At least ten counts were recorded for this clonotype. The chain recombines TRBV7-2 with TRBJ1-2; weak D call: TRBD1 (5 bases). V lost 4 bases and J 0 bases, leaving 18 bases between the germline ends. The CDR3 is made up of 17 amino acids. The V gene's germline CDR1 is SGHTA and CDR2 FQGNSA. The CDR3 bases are TGTGCCAGCAGCTCTAGGGGTCGGGGGGTCCCTAACTATGGCTACACCTTC. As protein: CASSSRGRGVPNYGYTF. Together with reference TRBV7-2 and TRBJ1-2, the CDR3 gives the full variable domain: GAGVSQSPSNKVTEKGKDVELRCDPISGHTALYWYRQSLGQGLEFLIYFQGNSAPDKSGLPSDRFSAERTGGSVSTLTIQRTQQEDSAVYLCASSSRGRGVPNYGYTFGSGTRLTVV.